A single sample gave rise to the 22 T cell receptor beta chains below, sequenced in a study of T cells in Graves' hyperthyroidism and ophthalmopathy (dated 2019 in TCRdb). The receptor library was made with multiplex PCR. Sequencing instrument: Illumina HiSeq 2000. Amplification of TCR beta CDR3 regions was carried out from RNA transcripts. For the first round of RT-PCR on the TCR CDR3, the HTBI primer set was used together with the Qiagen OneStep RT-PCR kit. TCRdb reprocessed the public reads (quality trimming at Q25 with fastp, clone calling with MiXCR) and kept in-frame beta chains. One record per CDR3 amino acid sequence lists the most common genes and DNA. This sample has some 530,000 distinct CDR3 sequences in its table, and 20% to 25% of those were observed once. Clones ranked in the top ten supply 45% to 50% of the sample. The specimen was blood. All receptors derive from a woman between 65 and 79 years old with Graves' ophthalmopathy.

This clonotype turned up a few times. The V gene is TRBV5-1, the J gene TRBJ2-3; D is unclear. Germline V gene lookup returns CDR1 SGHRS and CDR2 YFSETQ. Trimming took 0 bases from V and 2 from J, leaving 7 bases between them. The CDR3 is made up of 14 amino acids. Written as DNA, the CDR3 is TGCGCCAGCAGCTTGGACAGCCCCACAGATACGCAGTATTTT. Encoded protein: CASSLDSPTDTQYF. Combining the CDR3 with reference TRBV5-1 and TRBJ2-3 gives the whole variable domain KAGVTQTPRYLIKTRGQQVTLSCSPISGHRSVSWYQQTPGQGLQFLFEYFSETQRNKGNFPGRFSGRQFSNSRSEMNVSTLELGDSALYLCASSLDSPTDTQYFGPGTRLTVL.

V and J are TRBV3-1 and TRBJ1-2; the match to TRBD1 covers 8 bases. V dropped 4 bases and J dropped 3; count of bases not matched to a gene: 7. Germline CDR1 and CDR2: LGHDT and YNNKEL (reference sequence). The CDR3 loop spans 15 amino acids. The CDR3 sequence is CASSLRQGSHYGYTF. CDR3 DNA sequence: TGTGCCAGCAGCCTCAGACAGGGGAGTCACTATGGCTACACCTTC.

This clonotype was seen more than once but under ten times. The CDR3 DNA reads TGCGCCAGCAGTGATCAGGGGAGAGGGACTGAAGCTTTCTTT. Protein: CASSDQGRGTEAFF. The chain employs TRBV5-1 and TRBJ1-1; tentative D call: TRBD1 (6 bases). V lost 5 bases and J 5 bases, leaving 16 bases between the germline ends. The CDR3 is made up of 14 amino acids. Germline CDR1 and CDR2: SGHRS and YFSETQ. Supplemented by reference TRBV5-1 and TRBJ1-1, the full variable domain reads KAGVTQTPRYLIKTRGQQVTLSCSPISGHRSVSWYQQTPGQGLQFLFEYFSETQRNKGNFPGRFSGRQFSNSRSEMNVSTLELGDSALYLCASSDQGRGTEAFFGQGTRLTVV.

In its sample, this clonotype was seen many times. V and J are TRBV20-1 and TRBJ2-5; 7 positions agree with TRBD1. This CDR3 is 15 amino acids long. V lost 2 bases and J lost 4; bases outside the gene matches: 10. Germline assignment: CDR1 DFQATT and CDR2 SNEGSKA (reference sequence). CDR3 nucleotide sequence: TGCAGTGCTAGACGACAGGGAAGATTTGCAGAGACCCAGTACTTC. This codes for CSARRQGRFAETQYF.

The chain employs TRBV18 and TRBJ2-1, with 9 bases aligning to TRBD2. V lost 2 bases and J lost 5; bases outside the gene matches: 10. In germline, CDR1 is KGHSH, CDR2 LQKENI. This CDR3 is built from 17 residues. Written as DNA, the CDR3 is TGTGCCAGCTCACCATTACAGATAGCGGGAGCGGACAATGAGCAGTTCTTC. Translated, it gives CASSPLQIAGADNEQFF.

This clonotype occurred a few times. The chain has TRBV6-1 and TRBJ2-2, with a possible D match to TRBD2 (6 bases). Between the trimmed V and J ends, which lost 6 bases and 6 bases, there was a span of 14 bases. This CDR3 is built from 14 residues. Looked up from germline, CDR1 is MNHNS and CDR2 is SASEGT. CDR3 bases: TGTGCCAGCAGATGGACTAAGTTCGCCGGGGAGCTGTTTTTT. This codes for CASRWTKFAGELFF.

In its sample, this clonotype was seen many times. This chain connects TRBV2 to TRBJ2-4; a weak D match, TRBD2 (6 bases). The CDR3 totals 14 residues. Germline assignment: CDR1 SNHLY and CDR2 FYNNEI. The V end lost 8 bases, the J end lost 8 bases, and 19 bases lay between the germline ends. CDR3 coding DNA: TGTGCCAGCTGCCCCACCGGGAGTAGATACATTCAGTACTTC. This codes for CASCPTGSRYIQYF.

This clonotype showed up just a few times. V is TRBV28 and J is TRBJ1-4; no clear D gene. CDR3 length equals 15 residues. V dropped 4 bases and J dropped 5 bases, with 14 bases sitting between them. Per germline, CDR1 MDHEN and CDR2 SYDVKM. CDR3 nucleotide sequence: TGTGCCAGCAGTTGGGGTGGTGCCCCAAATGAAAAACTGTTTTTT. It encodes CASSWGGAPNEKLFF.

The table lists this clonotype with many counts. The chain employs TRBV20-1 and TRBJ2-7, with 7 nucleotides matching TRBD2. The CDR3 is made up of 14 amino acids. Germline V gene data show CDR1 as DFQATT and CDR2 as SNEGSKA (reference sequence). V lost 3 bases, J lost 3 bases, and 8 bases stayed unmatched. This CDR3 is CSASRGTIGYEQYF. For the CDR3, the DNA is TGCAGTGCTAGCCGAGGGACTATCGGCTACGAGCAGTACTTC.

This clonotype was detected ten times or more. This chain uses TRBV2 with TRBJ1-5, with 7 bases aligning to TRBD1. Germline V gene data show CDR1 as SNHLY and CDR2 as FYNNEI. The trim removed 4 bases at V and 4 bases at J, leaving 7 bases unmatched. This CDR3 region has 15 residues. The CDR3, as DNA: TGTGCCAGCAGTGTCGGGACAGCTGGGAATCAGCCCCAGCATTTT. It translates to CASSVGTAGNQPQHF.

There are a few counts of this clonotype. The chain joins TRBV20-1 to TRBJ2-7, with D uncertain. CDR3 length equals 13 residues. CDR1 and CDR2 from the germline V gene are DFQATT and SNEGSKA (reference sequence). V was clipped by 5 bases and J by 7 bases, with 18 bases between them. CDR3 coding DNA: TGCAGTGCTCCCCATCGGCCAATCGGGGAGCAGTACTTC. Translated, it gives CSAPHRPIGEQYF.

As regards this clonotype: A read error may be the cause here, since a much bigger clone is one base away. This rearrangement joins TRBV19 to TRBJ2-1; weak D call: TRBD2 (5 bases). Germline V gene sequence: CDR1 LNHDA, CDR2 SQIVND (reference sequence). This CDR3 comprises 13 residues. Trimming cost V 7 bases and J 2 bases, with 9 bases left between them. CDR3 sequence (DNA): TGTGCCAGTACCCCGGGAACCTACAATGAGCAGTTCTTC. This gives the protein CASTPGTYNEQFF.

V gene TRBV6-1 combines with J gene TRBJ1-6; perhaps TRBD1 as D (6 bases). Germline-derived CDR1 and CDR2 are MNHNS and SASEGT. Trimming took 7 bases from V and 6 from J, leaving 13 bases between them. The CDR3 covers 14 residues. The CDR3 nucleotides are TGTGCCAGCACCAACACAGGGAGTAATTCACCCCTCCACTTT. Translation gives CASTNTGSNSPLHF.

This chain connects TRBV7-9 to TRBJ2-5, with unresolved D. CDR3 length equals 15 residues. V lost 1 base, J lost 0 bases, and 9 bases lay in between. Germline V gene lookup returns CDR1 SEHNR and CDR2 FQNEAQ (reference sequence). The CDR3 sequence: CASSLEASDQETQYF. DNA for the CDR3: TGTGCCAGCAGCTTAGAGGCGTCGGACCAAGAGACCCAGTACTTC.

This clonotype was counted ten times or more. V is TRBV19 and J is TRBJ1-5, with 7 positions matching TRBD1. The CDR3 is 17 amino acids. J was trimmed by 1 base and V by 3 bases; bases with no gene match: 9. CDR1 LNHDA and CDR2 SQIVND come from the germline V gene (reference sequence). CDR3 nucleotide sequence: TGTGCCAGTAGTATGATACAGGGGAGGGTGAGCAATCAGCCCCAGCATTTT. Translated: CASSMIQGRVSNQPQHF.

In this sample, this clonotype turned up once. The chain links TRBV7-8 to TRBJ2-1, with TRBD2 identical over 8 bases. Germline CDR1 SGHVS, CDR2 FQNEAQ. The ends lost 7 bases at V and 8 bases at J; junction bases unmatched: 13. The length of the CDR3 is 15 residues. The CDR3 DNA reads TGTGCCAGCAACCGCGGGACTAGAGGGTTGGATGAGCAGTTCTTC. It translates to CASNRGTRGLDEQFF.

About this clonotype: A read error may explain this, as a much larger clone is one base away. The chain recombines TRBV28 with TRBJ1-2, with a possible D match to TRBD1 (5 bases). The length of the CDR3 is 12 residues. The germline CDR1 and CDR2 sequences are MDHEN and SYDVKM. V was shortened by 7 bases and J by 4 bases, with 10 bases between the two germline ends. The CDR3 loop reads CASTRVRYGYTF. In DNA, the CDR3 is TGTGCCAGCACCAGGGTGCGCTATGGCTACACCTTC.

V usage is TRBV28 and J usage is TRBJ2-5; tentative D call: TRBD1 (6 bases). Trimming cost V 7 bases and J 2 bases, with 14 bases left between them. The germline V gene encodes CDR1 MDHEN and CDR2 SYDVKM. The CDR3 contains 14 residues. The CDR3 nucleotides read TGTGCCAGCACCGAAGGGGGTCGACAAGAGACCCAGTACTTC. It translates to CASTEGGRQETQYF.

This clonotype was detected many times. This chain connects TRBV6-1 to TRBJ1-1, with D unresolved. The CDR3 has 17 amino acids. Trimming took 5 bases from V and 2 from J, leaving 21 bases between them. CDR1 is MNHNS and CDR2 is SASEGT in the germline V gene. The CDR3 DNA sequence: TGTGCCAGCAGTTATAAACCCCGGGATTCAGGAAACACTGAAGCTTTCTTT. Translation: CASSYKPRDSGNTEAFF.

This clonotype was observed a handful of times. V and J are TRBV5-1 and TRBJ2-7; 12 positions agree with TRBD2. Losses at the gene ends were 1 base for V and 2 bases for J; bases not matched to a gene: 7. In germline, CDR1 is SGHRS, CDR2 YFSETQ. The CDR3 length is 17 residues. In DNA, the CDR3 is TGCGCCAGCAGCTTGTCCCCTAGCGGGAGGGGCGCCTACGAGCAGTACTTC. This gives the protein CASSLSPSGRGAYEQYF.

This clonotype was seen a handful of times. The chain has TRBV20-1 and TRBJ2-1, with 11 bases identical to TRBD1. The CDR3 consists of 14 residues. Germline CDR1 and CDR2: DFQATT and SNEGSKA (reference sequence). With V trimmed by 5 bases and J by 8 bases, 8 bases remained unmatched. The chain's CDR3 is CSAPGTGGWYEQFF. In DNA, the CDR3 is TGCAGTGCTCCCGGGACAGGGGGATGGTATGAGCAGTTCTTC.

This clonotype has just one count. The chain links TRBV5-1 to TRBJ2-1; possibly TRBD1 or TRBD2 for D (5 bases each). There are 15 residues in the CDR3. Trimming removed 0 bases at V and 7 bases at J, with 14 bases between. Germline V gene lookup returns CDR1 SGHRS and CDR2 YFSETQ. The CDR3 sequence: CASSLVGGRRNEQFF. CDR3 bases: TGCGCCAGCAGCTTGGTTGGGGGAAGAAGAAATGAGCAGTTCTTC. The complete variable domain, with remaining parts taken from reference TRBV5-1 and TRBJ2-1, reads KAGVTQTPRYLIKTRGQQVTLSCSPISGHRSVSWYQQTPGQGLQFLFEYFSETQRNKGNFPGRFSGRQFSNSRSEMNVSTLELGDSALYLCASSLVGGRRNEQFFGPGTRLTVL.